There are a few counts of the clone carrying this TCR beta chain. Every sample yielded at least 6.5 million isolated PBMCs. The sample originates from a study of blood T cells in healthy people across ages. A second roughly 6 to 12 cycle PCR used barcoded and J-beta primers. A template-switch adaptor that had 12 random nucleotides put a tag on each cDNA molecule. TCRdb re-called the 5' RACE reads through MiXCR, storing one row per CDR3 protein. The sample contains 1.5 million to 2 million distinct CDR3 sequences, about 28% of which appear only once. V was cut by 11 bases and J by 2 bases, with 11 bases left in between. This CDR3 region has 12 residues.

The sequence was collected from a woman between 25 and 40 years old in good health. Sequences were obtained from blood. The chain links TRBV12-3 or TRBV12-4 to TRBJ2-3, with D uncertain. The CDR3: CAAQRATDTQYF. The CDR3 region has the DNA TGTGCCGCGCAGAGAGCCACAGATACGCAGTATTTT.